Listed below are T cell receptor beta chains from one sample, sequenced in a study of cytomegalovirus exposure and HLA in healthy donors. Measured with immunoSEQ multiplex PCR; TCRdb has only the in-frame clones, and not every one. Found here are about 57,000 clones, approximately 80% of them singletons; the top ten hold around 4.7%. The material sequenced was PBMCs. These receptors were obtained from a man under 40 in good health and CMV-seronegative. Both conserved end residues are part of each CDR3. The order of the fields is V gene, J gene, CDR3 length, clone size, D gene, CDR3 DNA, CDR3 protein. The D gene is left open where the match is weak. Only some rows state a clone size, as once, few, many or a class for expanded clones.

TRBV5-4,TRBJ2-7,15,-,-,TGTGCCAGCAGCCGGGCGGGGGCCCCGGCCTACGAGCAGTACTTC,CASSRAGAPAYEQYF
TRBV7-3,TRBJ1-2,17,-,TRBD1,TGTGCCAGCAGCTTAAAGGTTTCGGACAGGACGCCTATTGGCTACACCTTC,CASSLKVSDRTPIGYTF
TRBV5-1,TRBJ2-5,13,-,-,TGCGCCAGCAGCTTGGGGGTCGGGGAGACCCAGTACTTC,CASSLGVGETQYF
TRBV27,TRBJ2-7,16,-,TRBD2,TGTGCCAGCAGTTTATCGTTAGCGGGAGGGCCCTACGAGCAGTACTTC,CASSLSLAGGPYEQYF
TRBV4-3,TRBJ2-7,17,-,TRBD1,TGCGCCAGCAGCCAAGATCGGACAGGGCTATCAACCTACGAGCAGTACTTC,CASSQDRTGLSTYEQYF
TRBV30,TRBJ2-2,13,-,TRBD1,TGTGCCTACCTAAGGGGGGGGACAGGGAAGCTGTTTTTT,CAYLRGGTGKLFF
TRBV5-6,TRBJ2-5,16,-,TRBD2,TGTGCCAGCAGCTTGGCAGGCGGGGGGGCCAAAGAGACCCAGTACTTC,CASSLAGGGAKETQYF
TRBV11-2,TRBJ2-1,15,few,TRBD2,TGTGCCAGCAGCGTAGGACTAGCGGGAGTTTTTGAGCAGTTCTTC,CASSVGLAGVFEQFF
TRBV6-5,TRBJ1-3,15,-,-,TGTGCCAGCAGTTACTATGGAGGGGACGGAAACACCATATATTTT,CASSYYGGDGNTIYF
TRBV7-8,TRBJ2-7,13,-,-,TGTGCCAGCAGCTTAGAAGGGGGCTACGAGCAGTACTTC,CASSLEGGYEQYF
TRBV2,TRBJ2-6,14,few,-,TGTGCCAGCGGAGACCATGGTGGGGCCAACGTCCTGACTTTC,CASGDHGGANVLTF
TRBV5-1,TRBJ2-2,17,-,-,TGCGCCAGCAGCGACGGGGGAGGATTTCCTTACGCCGGGGAGCTGTTTTTT,CASSDGGGFPYAGELFF
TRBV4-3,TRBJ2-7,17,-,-,TGCGCCAGCAGCCAAGCGGTCCACGGTATAAGCTCCTACGAGCAGTACTTC,CASSQAVHGISSYEQYF